This T cell receptor beta chain derives from a study of vaccination effects on CD4 cells after COVID-19. Study information: Researchers obtained post-vaccine samples at a median of 72 days past the second dose. Study-level findings and limits: Late after vaccination, infection- and vaccine-induced clones showed marked clonal contraction.

Germline V CDR1 and CDR2: ENHRY, SYGVKD. The length of the CDR3 is 16 residues. V lost 2 bases and J 0 bases, leaving 8 bases between the germline ends. Sequencing used immunoSEQ multiplex PCR; TCRdb keeps in-frame clones, though not all of them. Of around 24,000 clones in the sample, roughly 76% were seen once. Details on this clone: Its matching antigen is unknown.

The ViraFEST assay expanded antigen-specific CD4+ T cells with viral peptide pools before sequencing. Once cultured for 9 to 11 days, the cells underwent separation to obtain CD4+ T cells. Every participant took two doses of the BNT162b2 or mRNA-1273 vaccine. Cultures of fewer than 2.5 million PBMC per well contained about 10 IU/ml IL-2 plus 10 ug/ml peptides. On day 3 and again on day 7, half the medium was replaced with IL-2 medium. The chain is built from TRBV10-3 and TRBJ1-6; D not certain. Here the sequenced sample was CD4+ T cells from PBMCs cultured with SARS-CoV-2 spike peptides, taken after COVID-19 vaccination. This TCR was recovered from a human donor who received a COVID-19 vaccine. Some clones in this sample may be carry-over from other donors' samples. The CDR3, as DNA: TGTGCCATCAGTGAGACCGGGAGCTCCTATAATTCACCCCTCCACTTT. Translated, it gives CAISETGSSYNSPLHF.